This record concerns one T cell receptor beta chain sequence. Antigen unknown. The sample comes from a study of CD8 T cells in ankylosing spondylitis. Study-level findings and limits: For ankylosing spondylitis blood, a TCR beta motif of eight or nine highly homologous variants appeared characteristic.

V was pared by 1 base and J by 5 bases, with 15 bases between. Germline V gene lookup returns CDR1 SGHTA and CDR2 FQGNSA. This CDR3 contains 15 residues. TCRdb re-analysed the 5' RACE reads in MiXCR, keeping a single row per CDR3 protein. The sample lists under 950,000 distinct CDR3 sequences, around 20% occurring once. Sequenced sample: blood, either unsorted or a sorted T cell fraction (not recorded which). The sequence was obtained from a male donor with ankylosing spondylitis. The chain recombines TRBV7-2 with TRBJ2-7; D may correspond to TRBD1 or TRBD2 (6 bases each). CDR3 region: CASSLGGSGANEQYF. In DNA, the CDR3 is TGTGCCAGCAGCTTAGGTGGATCGGGGGCCAACGAGCAGTACTTC.